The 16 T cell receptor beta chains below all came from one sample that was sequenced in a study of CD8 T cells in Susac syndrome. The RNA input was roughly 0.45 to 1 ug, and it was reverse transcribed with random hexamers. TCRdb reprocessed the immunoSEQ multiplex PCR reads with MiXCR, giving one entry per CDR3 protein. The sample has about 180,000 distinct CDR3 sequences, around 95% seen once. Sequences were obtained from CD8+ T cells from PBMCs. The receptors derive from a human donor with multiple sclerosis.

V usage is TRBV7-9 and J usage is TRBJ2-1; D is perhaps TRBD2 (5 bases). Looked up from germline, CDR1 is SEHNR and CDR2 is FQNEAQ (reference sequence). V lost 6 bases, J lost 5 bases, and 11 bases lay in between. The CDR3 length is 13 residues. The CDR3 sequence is CASRWTGDNEQFF. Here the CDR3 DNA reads TGTGCCAGCAGATGGACCGGGGACAATGAGCAGTTCTTC.

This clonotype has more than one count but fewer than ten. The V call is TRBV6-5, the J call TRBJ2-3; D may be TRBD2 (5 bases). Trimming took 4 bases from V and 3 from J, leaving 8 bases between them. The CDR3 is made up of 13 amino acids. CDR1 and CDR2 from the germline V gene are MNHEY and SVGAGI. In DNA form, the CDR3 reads TGTGCCAGCAGTTTTCGAGGGACAGATACGCAGTATTTT. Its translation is CASSFRGTDTQYF.

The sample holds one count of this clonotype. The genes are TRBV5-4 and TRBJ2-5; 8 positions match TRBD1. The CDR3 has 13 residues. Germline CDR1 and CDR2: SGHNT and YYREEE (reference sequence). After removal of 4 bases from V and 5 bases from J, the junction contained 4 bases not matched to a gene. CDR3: CASSKDREETQYF. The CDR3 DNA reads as TGTGCCAGCAGCAAGGACAGGGAGGAGACCCAGTACTTC. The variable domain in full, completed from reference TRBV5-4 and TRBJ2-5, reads ETGVTQSPTHLIKTRGQQVTLRCSSQSGHNTVSWYQQALGQGPQFIFQYYREEENGRGNFPPRFSGLQFPNYSSELNVNALELDDSALYLCASSKDREETQYFGPGTRLLVL.

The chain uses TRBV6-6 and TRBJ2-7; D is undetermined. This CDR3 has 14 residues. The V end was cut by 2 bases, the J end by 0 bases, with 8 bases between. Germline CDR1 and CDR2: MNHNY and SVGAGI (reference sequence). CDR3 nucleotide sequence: TGTGCCAGCAGTTACATGCCAGGCTCCTACGAGCAGTACTTC. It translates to CASSYMPGSYEQYF.

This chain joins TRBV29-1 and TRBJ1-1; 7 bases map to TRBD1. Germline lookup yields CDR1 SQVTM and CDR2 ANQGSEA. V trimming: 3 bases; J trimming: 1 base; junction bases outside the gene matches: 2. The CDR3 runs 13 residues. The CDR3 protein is CSVDNRGNTEAFF. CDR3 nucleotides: TGCAGCGTTGACAACAGGGGGAACACTGAAGCTTTCTTT.

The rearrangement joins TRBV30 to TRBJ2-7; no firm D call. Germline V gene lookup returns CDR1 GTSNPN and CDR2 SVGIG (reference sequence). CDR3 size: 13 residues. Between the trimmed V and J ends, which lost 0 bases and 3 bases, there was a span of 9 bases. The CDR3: CAWSVRYFYEQYF. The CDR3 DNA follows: TGTGCCTGGAGTGTCAGGTATTTCTACGAGCAGTACTTC.

CDR3 nucleotides: TGTGCCACCAGTGATTCCGCGGAGACCCAGTACTTC. This sequence encodes CATSDSAETQYF. The gene calls are TRBV24-1 and TRBJ2-5; D call uncertain. CDR1 and CDR2 from the germline V gene are KGHDR and SFDVKD. The CDR3 length is 12 residues. Deletions cut 2 bases from V and 5 bases from J, with 5 bases between.

The CDR3 DNA sequence: TGCAGTGCTAGAGATCGGACAGCTACTAACTATGGCTACACCTTC. Its protein product is CSARDRTATNYGYTF. V usage is TRBV20-1 and J usage is TRBJ1-2; D might be TRBD1 (6 bases). Trimming shortened V by 0 bases and J by 0 bases, and 11 bases separated the two germline ends. The CDR3 is 15 residues long. Germline CDR1 DFQATT, CDR2 SNEGSKA (reference sequence).

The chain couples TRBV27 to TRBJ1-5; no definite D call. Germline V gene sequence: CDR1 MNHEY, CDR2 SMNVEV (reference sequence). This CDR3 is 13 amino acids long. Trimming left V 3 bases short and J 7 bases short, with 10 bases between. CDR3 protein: CASSFSLGQPQHF. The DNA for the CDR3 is TGTGCCAGCAGTTTTTCGTTGGGGCAGCCCCAGCATTTT.

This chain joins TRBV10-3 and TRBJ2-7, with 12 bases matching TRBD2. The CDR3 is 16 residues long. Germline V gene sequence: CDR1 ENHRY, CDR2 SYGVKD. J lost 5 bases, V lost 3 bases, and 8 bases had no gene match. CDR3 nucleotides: TGTGCCATCAGTGAAGGTCGACTAGCGGGAGCTAACGAGCAGTACTTC. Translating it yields CAISEGRLAGANEQYF.

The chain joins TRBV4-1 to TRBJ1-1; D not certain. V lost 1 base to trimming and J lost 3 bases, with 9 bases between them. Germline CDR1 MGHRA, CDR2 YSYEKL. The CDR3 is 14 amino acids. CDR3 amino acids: CASSQGVLYTEAFF. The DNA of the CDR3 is TGCGCCAGCAGCCAAGGAGTCCTCTACACTGAAGCTTTCTTT.

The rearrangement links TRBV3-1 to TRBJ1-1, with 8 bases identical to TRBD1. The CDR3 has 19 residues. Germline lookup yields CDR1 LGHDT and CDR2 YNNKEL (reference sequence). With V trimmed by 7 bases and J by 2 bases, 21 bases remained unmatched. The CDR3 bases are TGTGCCAGCACCCCCAAGAGAGGGAGACAGGGGACAACCAACACTGAAGCTTTCTTT. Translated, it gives CASTPKRGRQGTTNTEAFF.

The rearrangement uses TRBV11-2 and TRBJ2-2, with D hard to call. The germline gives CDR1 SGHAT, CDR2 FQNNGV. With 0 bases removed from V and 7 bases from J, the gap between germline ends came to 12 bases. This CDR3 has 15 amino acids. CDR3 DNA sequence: TGTGCCAGCAGCTTAGATACGTACGGTATCGGGGAGCTGTTTTTT. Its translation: CASSLDTYGIGELFF.

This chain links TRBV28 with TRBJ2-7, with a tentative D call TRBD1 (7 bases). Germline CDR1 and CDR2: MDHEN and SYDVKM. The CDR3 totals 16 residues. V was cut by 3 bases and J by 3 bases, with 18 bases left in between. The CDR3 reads CASSFGDRGTDYEQYF. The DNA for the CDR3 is TGTGCCAGCAGTTTCGGGGACCGGGGGACAGACTACGAGCAGTACTTC.

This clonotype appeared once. The CDR3, as DNA: TGTGCCAGCAGCGTTAGTAAGGGTTTTGGCTATGGCTACACCTTC. This sequence encodes CASSVSKGFGYGYTF. The chain uses TRBV9 and TRBJ1-2, with D unresolved. The CDR3 loop spans 15 amino acids. Trimming stripped 2 bases from V and 4 bases from J, with 15 bases between. Germline CDR1 reads SGDLS; CDR2 reads YYNGEE.

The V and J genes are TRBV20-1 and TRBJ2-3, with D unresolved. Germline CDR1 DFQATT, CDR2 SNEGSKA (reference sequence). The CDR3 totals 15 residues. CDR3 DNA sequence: TGCAGGGCCATGGATGACCGATCTAGCACAGATACGCAGTATTTT. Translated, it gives CRAMDDRSSTDTQYF.